This TCR beta chain was found in a study of breast tumors, draining lymph nodes, adjacent tissues. Findings and caveats of the study: Tumor T cell lymph node origin was a supported hypothesis, not proven. Findings are consistent with lymph node origin and intratumoral expansion of most tumor T cells. Tumor and nontumor repertoires were significantly more similar in luminal-like than in basal-like breast cancer. Tumor repertoires ranked between lymph nodes and nontumor tissue in diversity, with V and J gene preferences.

TCRdb fed the multiplex PCR reads into MiXCR, producing one record per CDR3 protein. Altogether approximately 47,000 distinct CDR3 sequences are present, 20% to 25% being singletons, with the ten largest covering about 8%. On this clonotype itself: Its antigen is still unknown.

Sequenced sample: breast tumor tissue. The TCR sequence derives from a female donor with breast cancer. Some clones in this sample may be carry-over from other donors' samples.

CDR3 DNA sequence: TGTGCCAGCAGTGCCCACCCGGGGGACTCTGGAAACACCATATATTTT. Protein product: CASSAHPGDSGNTIYF. The genes are TRBV6-1 and TRBJ1-3, with D possibly matching TRBD1 (5 bases). Germline loops: CDR1 MNHNS, CDR2 SASEGT. Trimming left V 4 bases short and J 0 bases short, with 13 bases between. CDR3 size: 16 residues.